One and the same sample provided the 14 T cell receptor beta chains below, sequenced in a study of blood T cell repertoires in COVID-19. Sequencing was performed with immunoSEQ multiplex PCR; in TCRdb, only in-frame clones are kept and a portion is missing. The table lists roughly 57,000 clones, 65% to 80% of them singletons. Sequencing was carried out using peripheral blood. Every receptor here comes from a man in his 70s with active or convalescent COVID-19.

This clone was recorded a few times. The chain has TRBV10-1 and TRBJ2-3; D ambiguous. Germline V lookup: CDR1 WNHNN, CDR2 SYGVQD (reference sequence). The germline V and J ends were trimmed by 7 bases and 0 bases, with 14 bases remaining between them. The CDR3 is made up of 15 amino acids. CDR3 DNA sequence: TGCGCCAGCATTAAATCTGGGCGTAGCACAGATACGCAGTATTTT. Protein: CASIKSGRSTDTQYF.

The chain joins TRBV5-6 to TRBJ1-5; the D is unclear. This CDR3 comprises 14 residues. Deletions cut 0 bases from V and 3 bases from J, with 7 bases between. Looked up from germline, CDR1 is SGHDT and CDR2 is YYEEEE. Written as DNA, the CDR3 is TGTGCCAGCAGCTTGGGGCGGCTCAATCAGCCCCAGCATTTT. Its translation: CASSLGRLNQPQHF.

This chain links TRBV7-3 with TRBJ1-6, with D possibly being TRBD1 (5 bases). The germline CDR1 and CDR2 sequences are SGHTA and FQGTGA. The CDR3 length is 13 residues. Between the trimmed V and J ends, which lost 5 bases and 9 bases, there was a span of 11 bases. The CDR3 nucleotides read TGTGCCAGCAGCCCCCGTAGGGGTTCACCCCTCCACTTT. Amino acids: CASSPRRGSPLHF.

V usage is TRBV5-1 and J usage is TRBJ1-1; no reliable D call. Germline CDR1 and CDR2: SGHRS and YFSETQ. V was trimmed by 6 bases and J by 2 bases, leaving 17 bases between them. The CDR3 length is 15 residues. This chain's CDR3 is CASKFYQAPNTEAFF. As DNA, the CDR3 is TGCGCCAGCAAATTTTATCAGGCACCCAACACTGAAGCTTTCTTT.

This chain connects TRBV25-1 to TRBJ2-1; 12 bases are a match to TRBD2. This CDR3 is built from 16 residues. V lost 3 bases, J lost 5 bases, and 5 bases stayed unmatched. Looked up from germline, CDR1 is MGHDK and CDR2 is SYGVNS. The CDR3 spells CASSDLTSGGHNEQFF. The CDR3 coding sequence is TGTGCCAGCAGTGACCTGACTAGCGGGGGACACAATGAGCAGTTCTTC.

The genes are TRBV24-1 and TRBJ1-5; TRBD1 matches 8 bases. Germline V gene lookup returns CDR1 KGHDR and CDR2 SFDVKD. The CDR3 consists of 15 residues. The J segment lost 4 bases and the V segment lost 3 bases, leaving 4 bases of the junction unmatched. The CDR3 region has the DNA TGTGCCACCAGTGATCCCCGGACAGGGAATCAGCCCCAGCATTTT. It yields the protein CATSDPRTGNQPQHF.

The CDR3 DNA follows: TGTGCCAGCAGCCGGGCGGGGGGAAACTACAATGAGCAGTTCTTC. As protein: CASSRAGGNYNEQFF. The rearrangement uses TRBV7-6 and TRBJ2-1; 8 positions agree with TRBD2. The CDR3 contains 15 residues. Germline V CDR1 and CDR2: SGHVS, FNYEAQ. The trim removed 5 bases at V and 3 bases at J, leaving 6 bases unmatched.

This clone was seen once. The gene calls are TRBV19 and TRBJ2-1, with D uncertain. This CDR3 contains 14 residues. Trimming left V 7 bases short and J 0 bases short, with 10 bases between. Germline loops: CDR1 LNHDA, CDR2 SQIVND (reference sequence). CDR3 in amino acids: CASTPASSYNEQFF. Here the CDR3 DNA reads TGTGCCAGTACGCCAGCGAGCTCCTACAATGAGCAGTTCTTC.

The V call is TRBV15, the J call TRBJ1-3; 7 nucleotides align to TRBD1. Germline loops: CDR1 LNHNV, CDR2 YYDKDF (reference sequence). The CDR3 is made up of 17 amino acids. With V trimmed by 1 base and J by 0 bases, 6 bases remained unmatched. CDR3 DNA sequence: TGTGCCACCAGCAGAGCCCCACAGGGGACCTCTGGAAACACCATATATTTT. This gives the protein CATSRAPQGTSGNTIYF.

This clone has only one observation. The chain links TRBV5-4 to TRBJ2-5; TRBD2 agrees at 8 bases. The CDR3 is 16 residues long. CDR1 is SGHNT and CDR2 is YYREEE in the germline V gene (reference sequence). V dropped 0 bases and J dropped 2; count of bases not matched to a gene: 6. CDR3 nucleotide sequence: TGTGCCAGCAGCTTGGATGGAGTAGCGGGGCAAGAGACCCAGTACTTC. It yields the protein CASSLDGVAGQETQYF.

The V call is TRBV13, the J call TRBJ1-2; weak D call: TRBD1 (6 bases). Trimming took 1 base from V and 5 from J, leaving 11 bases between them. Germline assignment: CDR1 PRHDT and CDR2 FYEKMQ (reference sequence). The length of the CDR3 is 14 residues. CDR3: CASSLVTGFYGYTF. CDR3 nucleotides: TGTGCCAGCAGCTTAGTAACAGGGTTTTATGGCTACACCTTC.

This chain joins TRBV6-5 and TRBJ2-7; weak D call: TRBD1 (5 bases). The V and J ends lost 5 bases and 2 bases respectively, with 16 bases between them. The CDR3 runs 15 residues. Germline CDR1 is MNHEY and CDR2 is SVGAGI. The CDR3 bases are TGTGCCAGCAGTCAAACGGCGGCAGGGACCTACGAGCAGTACTTC. Protein: CASSQTAAGTYEQYF.

This chain connects TRBV25-1 to TRBJ1-4; 9 nucleotides agree with TRBD1. The CDR3 length is 15 residues. Germline CDR1 MGHDK, CDR2 SYGVNS. With V trimmed by 0 bases and J by 5 bases, 1 base remained unmatched. The CDR3 region is CASSEYGTGNEKLFF. In DNA form, the CDR3 reads TGTGCCAGCAGTGAATATGGGACAGGGAATGAAAAACTGTTTTTT.

This rearrangement joins TRBV29-1 to TRBJ2-1; TRBD2 aligns across 9 bases. J gave up 7 bases and V 7 bases, and 5 bases lay outside the gene matches. Per the germline V gene, CDR1 is SQVTM and CDR2 is ANQGSEA. This CDR3 has 12 residues. The CDR3 bases are TGCAGCGCCAGCGGGGGGAGTAATGAGCAGTTCTTC. It translates to CSASGGSNEQFF.